This TCR beta chain was identified in a study of blood T cell repertoires in COVID-19. On the study more broadly: Donors in the United States, Italy and Spain gave samples during acute or convalescent COVID-19. Nucleic acid was either cDNA or gDNA, and it came from T cells, B-cell-depleted T cells, or PBMCs.

TCRdb's copy holds only in-frame clones and misses some; the assay was immunoSEQ multiplex PCR. The table shows some 250,000 clones, with around 90% occurring only once. With V trimmed by 6 bases and J by 2 bases, 5 bases remained unmatched. The CDR3 loop spans 14 amino acids. Germline lookup yields CDR1 MNHEY and CDR2 SVGAGI. The chain has TRBV6-5 and TRBJ2-5; TRBD1 matches 8 bases. Sequencing was done on a sample of peripheral blood. This TCR came from a woman in her 30s with acute or convalescent COVID-19. The CDR3 loop is CASRGYRGQETQYF. CDR3 nucleotide sequence: TGTGCCAGCAGGGGATACAGGGGGCAAGAGACCCAGTACTTC.